Listed here are 22 T cell receptor beta chains from one sample, sequenced in a study of identifying expanded T cells in peripheral blood. Some clones are missing from TCRdb's copy, which holds only in-frame ones; the method was immunoSEQ multiplex PCR. Among more than 55,000 clones, 80% to 90% were seen once, and the ten largest hold around 4.7%. The sequenced material came from blood. The receptor source for this set is a person aged 18 to 70 in good health.

V and J are TRBV7-9 and TRBJ1-4, with TRBD1 identical over 7 bases. The V gene's germline CDR1 is SEHNR and CDR2 FQNEAQ (reference sequence). V was pared by 3 bases and J by 4 bases, with 2 bases of the junction left unmatched. The CDR3 contains 14 residues. DNA of the CDR3: TGTGCCAGCAGCTTGACAGGGTTTAATGAAAAACTGTTTTTT. Its translation is CASSLTGFNEKLFF.

The chain joins TRBV7-8 to TRBJ2-5; 7 positions match TRBD1. The CDR3 covers 15 residues. The junction had 7 bases not matched to a gene; V was cut back by 4 bases and J by 2 bases. Germline-derived CDR1 and CDR2 are SGHVS and FQNEAQ. Here the CDR3 DNA reads TGTGCCAGCAGCTCCGCGGACAGGCCACAAGAGACCCAGTACTTC. Translated, it gives CASSSADRPQETQYF. Drawing the rest from reference TRBV7-8 and TRBJ2-5, the complete variable domain is GAGVSQSPRYKVAKRGQDVALRCDPISGHVSLFWYQQALGQGPEFLTYFQNEAQLDKSGLPSDRFFAERPEGSVSTLKIQRTQQEDSAVYLCASSSADRPQETQYFGPGTRLLVL.

This chain connects TRBV7-2 to TRBJ2-3; unclear D gene. CDR1 and CDR2 (germline): SGHTA, FQGNSA. The CDR3 covers 11 residues. The V end was cut by 3 bases, the J end by 2 bases, with 0 bases between. The CDR3 spells CASSFTDTQYF. The CDR3 DNA follows: TGTGCCAGCAGCTTCACAGATACGCAGTATTTT.

The genes are TRBV28 and TRBJ2-7; tentative D call: TRBD2 (6 bases). Germline CDR1 and CDR2: MDHEN and SYDVKM. V was clipped by 8 bases and J by 0 bases, with 14 bases between them. The CDR3 is 14 residues long. The CDR3, as DNA: TGTGCCAGCTCGGCTATAGCGGTCTCCTACGAGCAGTACTTC. This encodes CASSAIAVSYEQYF.

The chain combines TRBV6-4 with TRBJ2-7; TRBD1 matches at 7 bases. The CDR3 loop spans 15 amino acids. V shed 1 base, J shed 3 bases, and the junction held 6 bases outside the gene matches. CDR1 and CDR2 from the germline V gene are MRHNA and SNTAGT. CDR3 coding DNA: TGTGCCAGCAGTGACTTACAGGACAGGAGCTACGAGCAGTACTTC. It translates to CASSDLQDRSYEQYF.

The rearrangement joins TRBV5-1 to TRBJ2-2; 10 bases line up with TRBD2. Germline trimming cut 4 bases from V and 4 bases from J; bases unmatched to any gene: 7. CDR3 length: 16 residues. Germline V gene sequence: CDR1 SGHRS, CDR2 YFSETQ. CDR3 coding DNA: TGCGCCAGCAGCCTGACTAGCGGGCAGGGCACCGGGGAGCTGTTTTTT. Protein product: CASSLTSGQGTGELFF.

This chain uses TRBV5-1 with TRBJ1-6; D is possibly TRBD1 (5 bases). Germline CDR1 and CDR2: SGHRS and YFSETQ. This CDR3 has 14 amino acids. V was pared by 0 bases and J by 9 bases, with 10 bases between. The CDR3 nucleotides are TGCGCCAGCAGCTTGGCAGGGAAGGGTTCACCCCTCCACTTT. It yields the protein CASSLAGKGSPLHF.

V is TRBV29-1 and J is TRBJ1-1; D might be TRBD1 (5 bases). V was shortened by 6 bases and J by 3 bases, with 11 bases between the two germline ends. The CDR3 runs 12 residues. The V gene's germline CDR1 is SQVTM and CDR2 ANQGSEA. The CDR3: CSVTEAYTEAFF. In DNA form, the CDR3 reads TGCAGCGTGACAGAGGCATACACTGAAGCTTTCTTT.

The chain employs TRBV18 and TRBJ1-5; 7 nucleotides match TRBD1. CDR1 and CDR2 from the germline V gene are KGHSH and LQKENI. Trimming removed 3 bases from V and 5 bases from J; junction bases left unmatched: 10. The CDR3 sequence is 16 residues long. CDR3: CASSPDRVRNDQPQHF. The CDR3 DNA reads as TGTGCCAGCTCACCTGACAGGGTCCGTAACGATCAGCCCCAGCATTTT.

The chain recombines TRBV10-3 with TRBJ1-6; D is possibly TRBD1 (5 bases). This CDR3 has 15 residues. Trimming shortened V by 3 bases and J by 6 bases, and 12 bases separated the two germline ends. Per germline, CDR1 ENHRY and CDR2 SYGVKD. The DNA of the CDR3 is TGTGCCATCAGTGATGGGGCAGAGATTAATTCACCCCTCCACTTT. This sequence encodes CAISDGAEINSPLHF.

The chain recombines TRBV9 with TRBJ2-3; D may be TRBD2 (5 bases). V was clipped by 0 bases and J by 0 bases, with 8 bases between them. This CDR3 is built from 15 residues. Looked up from germline, CDR1 is SGDLS and CDR2 is YYNGEE. The CDR3 coding sequence is TGTGCCAGCAGCGTAGACGGGAAAAGCACAGATACGCAGTATTTT. It is translated as CASSVDGKSTDTQYF.

This sequence joins TRBV6-6 and TRBJ2-5, with D maybe TRBD2 (6 bases). The germline V and J ends were trimmed by 7 bases and 2 bases, with 14 bases remaining between them. This CDR3 spans 14 amino acids. Germline V CDR1 and CDR2: MNHNY, SVGAGI (reference sequence). For the CDR3, the DNA is TGTGCCAGCAATCATGGCGGGGAGCAAGAGACCCAGTACTTC. Translation: CASNHGGEQETQYF.

The V call is TRBV4-1, the J call TRBJ2-5; the D is unclear. The germline gives CDR1 MGHRA, CDR2 YSYEKL. V was shortened by 1 base and J by 5 bases, with 14 bases between the two germline ends. This CDR3 is 15 amino acids long. CDR3 protein: CASSQGFQSRETQYF. The CDR3 nucleotides read TGCGCCAGCAGCCAAGGGTTCCAGTCGAGGGAGACCCAGTACTTC.

The chain joins TRBV27 to TRBJ1-5; unclear D gene. Germline V gene lookup returns CDR1 MNHEY and CDR2 SMNVEV (reference sequence). The V end lost 5 bases, the J end lost 4 bases, and 9 bases lay between the germline ends. The CDR3 is 13 amino acids. The chain's CDR3 is CASSPLRNQPQHF. In nucleotides, the CDR3 is TGTGCCAGCAGTCCCTTGAGAAATCAGCCCCAGCATTTT.

The gene calls are TRBV5-1 and TRBJ2-5; tentatively, D is TRBD1 or TRBD2 (6 bases each). Germline V lookup: CDR1 SGHRS, CDR2 YFSETQ. The ends were cut back, 0 bases at V and 5 bases at J, with 11 bases in the middle. The CDR3 extends over 14 amino acids. CDR3 amino acids: CASSLEGGTETQYF. The DNA for the CDR3 is TGCGCCAGCAGCTTGGAGGGGGGCACCGAGACCCAGTACTTC.

V and J are TRBV15 and TRBJ1-6; 7 nucleotides match TRBD1. The germline gives CDR1 LNHNV, CDR2 YYDKDF (reference sequence). The CDR3 contains 15 residues. With 5 bases clipped from V and 12 bases from J, the junction kept 13 bases outside the gene matches. CDR3 in amino acids: CATSDSRDSRGPLHF. CDR3 nucleotide sequence: TGTGCCACCAGCGATAGTCGGGACAGCCGAGGACCCCTCCACTTT.

The chain carries TRBV7-9 and TRBJ1-2; perhaps TRBD1 as D (6 bases). The CDR3 runs 15 residues. Per germline, CDR1 SEHNR and CDR2 FQNEAQ (reference sequence). The ends were cut back, 1 base at V and 3 bases at J, with 12 bases in the middle. CDR3 residues: CASSLGGPRDYGYTF. The CDR3 DNA reads TGTGCCAGCAGCTTAGGGGGGCCAAGGGACTATGGCTACACCTTC.

By share, this clone counts as large. The chain uses TRBV6-1 and TRBJ2-7; 10 bases line up with TRBD2. CDR3 length: 15 residues. CDR1 is MNHNS, CDR2 SASEGT, per germline. V gave up 2 bases and J gave up 0 bases; unmatched junction bases: 1. The CDR3 coding sequence is TGTGCCAGCAGTGAAACTAGCGGGGACTCCTACGAGCAGTACTTC. This sequence encodes CASSETSGDSYEQYF.

The chain links TRBV5-1 to TRBJ2-1, with D possibly TRBD2 on 6 matching bases. CDR3 length: 14 residues. Germline loops: CDR1 SGHRS, CDR2 YFSETQ. The V gene lost 2 bases and the J gene lost 5 bases, with 11 bases spanning the gap. CDR3 nucleotides: TGCGCCAGCAGCTTAATAGCGGTGAACAATGAGCAGTTCTTC. It encodes CASSLIAVNNEQFF. Full variable domain (outside the CDR3, taken from reference TRBV5-1 and TRBJ2-1): KAGVTQTPRYLIKTRGQQVTLSCSPISGHRSVSWYQQTPGQGLQFLFEYFSETQRNKGNFPGRFSGRQFSNSRSEMNVSTLELGDSALYLCASSLIAVNNEQFFGPGTRLTVL.

The V and J genes are TRBV9 and TRBJ2-3; maybe TRBD1 (6 bases). The V gene lost 0 bases and the J gene lost 0 bases, with 8 bases spanning the gap. The length of the CDR3 is 15 residues. CDR1 and CDR2 (germline): SGDLS, YYNGEE. The CDR3 is CASSVVGQSTDTQYF. The CDR3 DNA is TGTGCCAGCAGCGTAGTAGGACAGAGCACAGATACGCAGTATTTT.

V is TRBV7-8 and J is TRBJ1-2; no firm D call. Trimming stripped 4 bases from V and 3 bases from J, with 6 bases between. Germline CDR1 reads SGHVS; CDR2 reads FQNEAQ. The CDR3 runs to 12 residues. The CDR3 sequence is CASSSQDYGYTF. CDR3 coding DNA: TGTGCCAGCAGCTCCCAGGACTATGGCTACACCTTC.

V usage is TRBV5-1 and J usage is TRBJ2-5; D possibly corresponds to TRBD1 (6 bases). This CDR3 region has 15 residues. Germline loops: CDR1 SGHRS, CDR2 YFSETQ. V was shortened by 3 bases and J by 5 bases, with 17 bases between the two germline ends. CDR3 sequence: CASSYVQGPQETQYF. The CDR3 DNA reads as TGCGCCAGCAGCTACGTACAGGGCCCACAGGAGACCCAGTACTTC.